This T cell receptor (beta chain) derives from a study of cytomegalovirus exposure and HLA in healthy donors. As concerns this clone: Its target is unknown.

Findings and limits, study-wide: A prior analysis recorded that most TCR beta V segments were productive about 87% or about 30% of the time. Cytomegalovirus-associated status was assigned to approximately 160 TCR beta chains.

A multiplex PCR was run with 60 Vbeta primers and 13 Jbeta primers. Clones were sequenced by immunoSEQ multiplex PCR, and TCRdb holds only the in-frame ones, with some missing. This table holds 130,000 or so clones, about 80% found once. All the people who gave samples were healthy bone marrow donors. V lost 5 bases and J 10 bases, leaving 12 bases between the germline ends. In germline, CDR1 is SGHTA, CDR2 FQGNSA. CDR3 length: 13 amino acids. This receptor was taken from a man aged 18-30 years in good health and CMV-seronegative. Material for sequencing was PBMCs. The rearrangement joins TRBV7-2 to TRBJ1-6; maybe TRBD1 (6 bases). Here the CDR3 reads CASSTAGVSPLHF. CDR3 in DNA: TGTGCCAGCAGCACAGCAGGGGTGTCACCCCTCCACTTT.